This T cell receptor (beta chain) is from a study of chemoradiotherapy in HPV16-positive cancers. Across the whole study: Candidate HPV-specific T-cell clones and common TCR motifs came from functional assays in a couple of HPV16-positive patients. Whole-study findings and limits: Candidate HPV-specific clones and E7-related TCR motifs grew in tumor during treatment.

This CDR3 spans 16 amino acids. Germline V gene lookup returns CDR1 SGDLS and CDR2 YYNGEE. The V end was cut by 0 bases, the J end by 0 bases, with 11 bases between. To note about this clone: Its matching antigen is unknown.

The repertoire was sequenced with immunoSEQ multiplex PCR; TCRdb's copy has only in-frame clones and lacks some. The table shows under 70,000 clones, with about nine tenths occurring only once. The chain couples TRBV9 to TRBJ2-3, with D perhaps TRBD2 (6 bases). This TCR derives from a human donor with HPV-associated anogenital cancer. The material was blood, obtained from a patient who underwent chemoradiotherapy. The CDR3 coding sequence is TGTGCCAGCAGCGTAGCAGGACGGGGGAGCACAGATACGCAGTATTTT. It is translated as CASSVAGRGSTDTQYF.